Reported below is one T cell receptor (beta chain). Its antigen is still unknown. The V end was cut by 5 bases, the J end by 7 bases, with 14 bases between. This CDR3 comprises 13 residues. Germline CDR1 LNHDA, CDR2 SQIVND (reference sequence). The data originate from a study of naive and memory T cell subsets. Study-level findings and limits: TCR counts from RNA may reflect activation-linked expression changes. There was no ground truth to check naive and memory subset results.

Two oligonucleotides, mixed equimolar, formed the beta constant-region primer covering TRBC1 and TRBC2. Ligated cDNA was amplified by four rounds of PCR with nested alpha and beta constant-region primers and SP2. The cDNA 3' end received a ligated single-stranded oligonucleotide carrying the SP2 primer and a 12-nucleotide UMI. TCRdb reanalysed the UMI-ligation and nested PCR reads using MiXCR and keeps one entry per CDR3 protein. The data hold some 82,000 distinct CDR3 sequences, with about 9.9% observed a single time. Sequenced input: naive CD8+ T cells from blood. The receptor's source is a human donor in good health. The chain carries TRBV19 and TRBJ1-2; D remains ambiguous. The CDR3, as DNA: TGTGCCAGTAGTGCCGCACTTCCCTTTGGCTACACCTTC. This translates into CASSAALPFGYTF. The full variable domain, its missing parts supplied by reference TRBV19 and TRBJ1-2, is DGGITQSPKYLFRKEGQNVTLSCEQNLNHDAMYWYRQDPGQGLRLIYYSQIVNDFQKGDIAEGYSVSREKKESFPLTVTSAQKNPTAFYLCASSAALPFGYTFGSGTRLTVV.